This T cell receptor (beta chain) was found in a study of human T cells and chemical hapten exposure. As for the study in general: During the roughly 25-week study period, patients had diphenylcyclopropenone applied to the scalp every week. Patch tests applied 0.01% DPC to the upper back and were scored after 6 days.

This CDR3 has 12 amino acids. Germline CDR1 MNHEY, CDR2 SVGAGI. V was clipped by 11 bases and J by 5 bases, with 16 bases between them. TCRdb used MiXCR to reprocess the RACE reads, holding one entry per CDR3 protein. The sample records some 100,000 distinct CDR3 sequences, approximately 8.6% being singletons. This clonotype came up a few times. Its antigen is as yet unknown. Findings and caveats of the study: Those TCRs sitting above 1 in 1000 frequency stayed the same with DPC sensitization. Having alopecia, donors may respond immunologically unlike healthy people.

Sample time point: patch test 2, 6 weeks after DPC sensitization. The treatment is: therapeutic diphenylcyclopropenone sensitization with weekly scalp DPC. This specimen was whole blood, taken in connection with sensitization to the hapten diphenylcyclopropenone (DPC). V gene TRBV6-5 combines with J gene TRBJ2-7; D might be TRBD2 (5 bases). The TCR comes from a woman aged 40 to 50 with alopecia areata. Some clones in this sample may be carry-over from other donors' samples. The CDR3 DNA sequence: TGTGCCGTCGGACGGGGTGTAGACGAGCAGTACTTC. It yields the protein CAVGRGVDEQYF.